This entry lists 16 T cell receptor beta chains sequenced from one sample in a study of shared clonotypes between healthy human individuals. Clones were read by immunoSEQ multiplex PCR, and TCRdb kept only the in-frame ones, dropping some. Seen here are hundreds of thousands of clones, approximately 74% observed once, and the top ten hold 1.5% to 2%. Sequences were obtained from memory CD4+ T cells sorted from blood. The subset denotes: CD45RA-negative fraction. The origin of the receptors is a woman in her twenties or thirties in good health.

The chain uses TRBV25-1 and TRBJ2-3, with D unclear. CDR3 length: 13 amino acids. From germline, CDR1 is MGHDK and CDR2 SYGVNS. Trimming removed 1 base from V and 2 bases from J, with 4 bases in between. CDR3 sequence reads: CASSESPTDTQYF. The CDR3 DNA follows: TGTGCCAGCAGTGAATCCCCCACAGATACGCAGTATTTT. Combining the CDR3 with reference TRBV25-1 and TRBJ2-3 gives the whole variable domain EADIYQTPRYLVIGTGKKITLECSQTMGHDKMYWYQQDPGMELHLIHYSYGVNSTEKGDLSSESTVSRIRTEHFPLTLESARPSHTSQYLCASSESPTDTQYFGPGTRLTVL.

The chain has TRBV30 and TRBJ1-1; maybe TRBD1 (5 bases). CDR1 GTSNPN and CDR2 SVGIG come from the germline V gene (reference sequence). Trimming stripped 0 bases from V and 9 bases from J, with 17 bases between. This CDR3 contains 14 residues. The CDR3 spells CAWSVRGPGAKAFF. The CDR3 bases are TGTGCCTGGAGTGTACGGGGTCCCGGGGCCAAAGCTTTCTTT. The full variable domain, with the rest looked up from reference TRBV30 and TRBJ1-1, is SQTIHQWPATLVQPVGSPLSLECTVEGTSNPNLYWYRQAAGRGLQLLFYSVGIGQISSEVPQNLSASRPQDRQFILSSKKLLLSDSGFYLCAWSVRGPGAKAFFGQGTRLTVV.

This clone was observed a few times. The V gene is TRBV2, the J gene TRBJ1-2; tentatively, D is TRBD1 (6 bases). Germline V gene sequence: CDR1 SNHLY, CDR2 FYNNEI. This CDR3 region has 14 residues. Trimming shortened V by 7 bases and J by 3 bases, and 15 bases separated the two germline ends. As DNA, the CDR3 is TGTGCCAGCATTGCTCAGGGGATGGACTATGGCTACACCTTC. This encodes CASIAQGMDYGYTF.

The CDR3 spells CASSASYEQYF. CDR3 nucleotides: TGTGCCAGCAGCGCCTCCTACGAGCAGTACTTC. The V gene is TRBV21-1, the J gene TRBJ2-7. TRBV21-1 represents a pseudogene. There are 11 residues in the CDR3.

In DNA form, the CDR3 reads TGCGCCAGCAGCTTGGGACAGGGGGCGGCTACGCAGTATTTT. Translated, it gives CASSLGQGAATQYF. The chain recombines TRBV5-1 with TRBJ2-3; 10 bases are a match to TRBD1. This CDR3 has 14 residues. V shed 0 bases and J 8 bases; nucleotides not matched to a gene: 3. Germline-derived CDR1 and CDR2 are SGHRS and YFSETQ.

The V gene is TRBV10-3, the J gene TRBJ2-2; no definite D call. The V end lost 10 bases, the J end lost 1 base, and 13 bases lay between the germline ends. Per the germline V gene, CDR1 is ENHRY and CDR2 is SYGVKD. CDR3 size: 14 residues. The CDR3 here is CASKVRRNTGELFF. The CDR3 nucleotides are TGTGCCAGCAAGGTTCGGCGGAACACCGGGGAGCTGTTTTTT.

The chain couples TRBV29-1 to TRBJ1-2; 7 bases are shared with TRBD1. The V gene's germline CDR1 is SQVTM and CDR2 ANQGSEA. Trimming at V came to 5 bases and at J to 3 bases, leaving 6 bases not matched to a gene. The length of the CDR3 is 13 residues. CDR3 nucleotide sequence: TGCAGCGTTACACAGGGGACGGACTATGGCTACACCTTC. Its translation: CSVTQGTDYGYTF.

The chain carries TRBV7-2 and TRBJ2-5; perhaps TRBD1 as D (6 bases). This CDR3 spans 16 amino acids. Germline assignment: CDR1 SGHTA and CDR2 FQGNSA. Deletions cut 5 bases from V and 2 bases from J, with 18 bases between. The CDR3 coding sequence is TGTGCCAGCAGCCAAGGGGGTACCTTCCGACAAGAGACCCAGTACTTC. It yields the protein CASSQGGTFRQETQYF.

As concerns this clone: This sample also contains other DNA sequences that code for the same CDR3. The chain couples TRBV6-1 to TRBJ1-3; D ambiguous. There are 13 residues in the CDR3. Germline loops: CDR1 MNHNS, CDR2 SASEGT. Deletions cut 7 bases from V and 0 bases from J, with 7 bases between. The chain's CDR3 is CASTLSSGNTIYF. In DNA, the CDR3 is TGTGCCAGCACGTTGAGCTCTGGAAACACCATATATTTT.

The chain is built from TRBV27 and TRBJ2-1; D not resolved. Germline loops: CDR1 MNHEY, CDR2 SMNVEV (reference sequence). The CDR3 consists of 13 residues. V lost 5 bases to trimming and J lost 6 bases, with 11 bases between them. This CDR3 reads CASSPPWGNEQFF. The CDR3 DNA reads as TGTGCCAGCAGTCCCCCGTGGGGCAATGAGCAGTTCTTC.

The gene calls are TRBV6-4 and TRBJ2-7; 8 bases map to TRBD1. The CDR3 sequence is 12 residues long. V gave up 7 bases and J gave up 3 bases; unmatched junction bases: 2. Looked up from germline, CDR1 is MRHNA and CDR2 is SNTAGT. CDR3 residues: CASKTGDYEQYF. In nucleotides, the CDR3 is TGTGCCAGCAAGACAGGGGACTACGAGCAGTACTTC.

In the case of this clone: This same CDR3 is encoded by further DNA sequences in the sample. The chain employs TRBV2 and TRBJ2-1; D is uncertain. Per germline, CDR1 SNHLY and CDR2 FYNNEI. V lost 9 bases to trimming and J lost 0 bases, with 12 bases between them. The CDR3 covers 14 residues. CDR3 nucleotide sequence: TGTGCCAGTTCAGGTTTGTTCTCCTACAATGAGCAGTTCTTC. Translation: CASSGLFSYNEQFF.

This clone was detected once. The rearrangement joins TRBV5-1 to TRBJ1-1; unclear D gene. CDR3 length: 13 amino acids. Trimming left V 5 bases short and J 0 bases short, with 8 bases between. Germline V CDR1 and CDR2: SGHRS, YFSETQ. The DNA for the CDR3 is TGCGCCAGCAGTGGGCAGCTGAACACTGAAGCTTTCTTT. Protein: CASSGQLNTEAFF. Combining the CDR3 with reference TRBV5-1 and TRBJ1-1 gives the whole variable domain KAGVTQTPRYLIKTRGQQVTLSCSPISGHRSVSWYQQTPGQGLQFLFEYFSETQRNKGNFPGRFSGRQFSNSRSEMNVSTLELGDSALYLCASSGQLNTEAFFGQGTRLTVV.

This sequence joins TRBV5-1 and TRBJ2-3; D may be TRBD1 or TRBD2 (5 bases each). Germline loops: CDR1 SGHRS, CDR2 YFSETQ. The V end lost 0 bases, the J end lost 5 bases, and 19 bases lay between the germline ends. The CDR3 totals 17 residues. CDR3 DNA sequence: TGCGCCAGCAGCTTGGCCGGGGCCATCAGGGCGGGAGATACGCAGTATTTT. The encoded protein is CASSLAGAIRAGDTQYF.

The V gene is TRBV7-9, the J gene TRBJ2-3; 9 bases fit TRBD2. In germline, CDR1 is SEHNR, CDR2 FQNEAQ (reference sequence). J was trimmed by 6 bases and V by 5 bases; bases with no gene match: 3. The CDR3 sequence is 13 residues long. CDR3 sequence reads: CASSGTSLDTQYF. The CDR3 DNA follows: TGTGCCAGCAGCGGGACTAGCTTGGATACGCAGTATTTT. The full variable domain, its missing parts supplied by reference TRBV7-9 and TRBJ2-3, is DTGVSQNPRHKITKRGQNVTFRCDPISEHNRLYWYRQTLGQGPEFLTYFQNEAQLEKSRLLSDRFSAERPKGSFSTLEIQRTEQGDSAMYLCASSGTSLDTQYFGPGTRLTVL.

The chain recombines TRBV15 with TRBJ1-4, with a possible D match to TRBD1 (5 bases). Between the trimmed V and J ends, which lost 4 bases and 3 bases, there was a span of 12 bases. In germline, CDR1 is LNHNV, CDR2 YYDKDF (reference sequence). The CDR3 is made up of 15 amino acids. The DNA for the CDR3 is TGTGCCACCAGCACCACCGGGGGAGCTAATGAAAAACTGTTTTTT. It yields the protein CATSTTGGANEKLFF.